A selection of T cell receptor beta chains follows, all from one sample in a study of identical twins. Via MiXCR, TCRdb re-called the 5' RACE reads, giving one row per CDR3 protein. The table lists about 660,000 distinct CDR3 sequences, 8.6% of them singletons. These data also formed part of another study, on yellow fever vaccine responses in identical twins.

Sample: PBMCs. These receptors were taken from a woman under 30 in good health. Each CDR3 is given with its conserved first and last residue. Fields, in order: clone size, V gene, D gene, J gene, CDR3 DNA, CDR3 protein. D genes are given only for firm matches. The size field is filled for only some rows; it gives once, few, many or a size class.

>few|TRBV6-5|NA|TRBJ2-7
TGTGCCAGCAGTTACGCAGCGGGCTGGACCTACGAGCAGTACTTC
CASSYAAGWTYEQYF
>NA|TRBV21-1|NA|TRBJ2-5
TGTGCCAGCAGCAAAGGGGGACAGGGGCCAGAGACCCAGTACTTC
CASSKGGQGPETQYF
>NA|TRBV28|NA|TRBJ2-1
TGTGCCAGCAGCCCACCTTGGGGGATGCTCATTTACAATGAGCAGTTCTTC
CASSPPWGMLIYNEQFF
>NA|TRBV7-3|NA|TRBJ2-7
TGTGCCAGCAGCCCGGGGGCAGGACCTCCCTACGAGCAGTACTTC
CASSPGAGPPYEQYF
>many|TRBV7-9|NA|TRBJ2-7
TGTGCCAGCAGCTTCTCCGGGACCCTGAGGGAGCAGTACTTC
CASSFSGTLREQYF
>few|TRBV27|NA|TRBJ2-7
TGTGCCAGCAGTCCTCTCGAGCGAGTCGTCTACGAGCAGTACTTC
CASSPLERVVYEQYF
>few|TRBV20-1|TRBD1|TRBJ2-5
TGCAGTGCTAGATCTGAAAGCCCGGGACAGGGGTTGCAAGAGACCCAGTACTTC
CSARSESPGQGLQETQYF
>many|TRBV6-1|NA|TRBJ1-5
TGTGCCAGCAGCTTTGATTCAAAGGGCAATCAGCCCCAGCATTTT
CASSFDSKGNQPQHF
>many|TRBV5-1|NA|TRBJ2-3
TGCGCCAGCAGCTTTTTTACAGATACGCAGTATTTT
CASSFFTDTQYF
>NA|TRBV11-2|NA|TRBJ2-4
TGTGCCAGCAGCCCGCAGAGGCCAGCCCCTCTAGCCAAAAACATTCAGTACTTC
CASSPQRPAPLAKNIQYF
>NA|TRBV18|NA|TRBJ2-1
TGTGCCAGCTCGCTTCTCCCTAGCCAATACAATGAGCAGTTCTTC
CASSLLPSQYNEQFF
>many|TRBV4-3|NA|TRBJ1-1
TGCGCCAGCAGCCAAGATAAGTTGAACACTGAAGCTTTCTTT
CASSQDKLNTEAFF
>few|TRBV28|TRBD2|TRBJ2-3
TGTGCCAGCAGGTTTCCGGGACTAGCGGGAGTGGATACGCAGTATTTT
CASRFPGLAGVDTQYF
>few|TRBV2|NA|TRBJ2-5
TGTGCCAGCAGAGGGACAAACCAAGAGACCCAGTACTTC
CASRGTNQETQYF
>NA|TRBV24-1|NA|TRBJ2-3
TGTGCCACCAGTGATTTGCACGGCACAGATACGCAGTATTTT
CATSDLHGTDTQYF
>NA|TRBV2|TRBD2|TRBJ2-5
TGTGCCAGCAAGGCTAGCGGGATCTGGCAAGAGACCCAGTACTTC
CASKASGIWQETQYF
>NA|TRBV24-1|NA|TRBJ2-3
TGTGCCACCAGTGATTTCGGTAGCGGATCTACCACAGATACGCAGTATTTT
CATSDFGSGSTTDTQYF
>NA|TRBV5-1|NA|TRBJ2-1
TGCGCCAGCAGCTTGGATACTACCTACAATGAGCAGTTCTTC
CASSLDTTYNEQFF
>few|TRBV19|NA|TRBJ2-7
TGTGCCAGCTGGGGTCACACCGAACTGGGCTACTACGAGCAGTACTTC
CASWGHTELGYYEQYF
>many|TRBV12-3/TRBV12-4|NA|TRBJ2-1
TGTGCCAGCAGTTACCCGGGACTTTCCTACAATGAGCAGTTCTTC
CASSYPGLSYNEQFF
>few|TRBV20-1|NA|TRBJ2-3
TGCAGTGCTAGAGACCCAGGCACAGATACGCAGTATTTT
CSARDPGTDTQYF
>NA|TRBV5-1|NA|TRBJ1-3
TGCGCCAGCAGCTCCAGTTACTCTGGAAACACCATATATTTT
CASSSSYSGNTIYF
>NA|TRBV6-5|NA|TRBJ1-1
TGTGCCAGCAGTTACTCGCAGGGTGAAGCTTTCTTT
CASSYSQGEAFF
>many|TRBV10-3|TRBD1|TRBJ2-1
TGTGCCATCAGTGCTCGACAGGGGTACGATGAGCAGTTCTTC
CAISARQGYDEQFF
>NA|TRBV6-5|TRBD2|TRBJ2-3
TGTGCCAGCATTAAGGGTCGGGGGACTAACACAGATACGCAGTATTTT
CASIKGRGTNTDTQYF
>many|TRBV7-2|NA|TRBJ2-5
TGTGCCAGCAGCTCCGACTTACAAGAGACCCAGTACTTC
CASSSDLQETQYF
>NA|TRBV29-1|NA|TRBJ1-5
TGCAGCGCTAGCGGGAAAGATCAGCCCCAGCATTTT
CSASGKDQPQHF
>NA|TRBV11-2|NA|TRBJ2-2
TGTGCCAGCAGCTTAAATTACAATGAGGAGCTGTTTTTT
CASSLNYNEELFF
>many|TRBV7-8|TRBD2|TRBJ2-7
TGTGCCAGCAGCAAACCGGGACTAGAGTTCCACGAGCAGTACTTC
CASSKPGLEFHEQYF
>many|TRBV12-3/TRBV12-4|NA|TRBJ1-3
TGTGCCAGCAGTTATGGAAACACCATATATTTT
CASSYGNTIYF
>few|TRBV11-2|NA|TRBJ2-1
TGTGCCAGCAGCTTAGATCCCAGGGGCCGTTTGGACAATGAGCAGTTCTTC
CASSLDPRGRLDNEQFF
>many|TRBV14|NA|TRBJ2-1
TGTGCCAGCAGCCAATATGCCGAGAATCTTGAGCAGTTCTTC
CASSQYAENLEQFF
>NA|TRBV20-1|TRBD1|TRBJ1-2
TGCAGTGCTAGATCACCGGGACAGACTAACTATGGCTACACCTTC
CSARSPGQTNYGYTF
>NA|TRBV20-1|TRBD1|TRBJ2-1
TGCAGTGCTAGAAGCCGGGACAGGGTAGATGAGCAGTTCTTC
CSARSRDRVDEQFF
>few|TRBV5-1|NA|TRBJ1-2
TGCGCCAGCAGCTTGAAACTTAGCTCCAGGGTCGACGGCTACACCTTC
CASSLKLSSRVDGYTF
>NA|TRBV15|NA|TRBJ2-1
TGTGCCACCAGCGGTTCGACAGTATTTGGTGAGCAGTTCTTC
CATSGSTVFGEQFF
>NA|TRBV11-3|TRBD2|TRBJ2-7
TGTGCCAGCAGCTTGGCGGGGGGGCAGGAGCAGTACTTC
CASSLAGGQEQYF
>many|TRBV7-9|NA|TRBJ1-1
TGTGCCAGCAGCTCTGGACAGACCAACACTGAAGCTTTCTTT
CASSSGQTNTEAFF
>few|TRBV18|NA|TRBJ2-7
TGTGCCAGCTCACAATACGAAGCGGCGCACTACGAGCAGTACTTC
CASSQYEAAHYEQYF
>many|TRBV29-1|NA|TRBJ2-3
TGCAGCGTCGATGGGGGAAACACAGATACGCAGTATTTT
CSVDGGNTDTQYF
>many|TRBV12-3/TRBV12-4|TRBD1|TRBJ2-3
TGTGCCAGCAGGGAGGGACAGGGCCGCACAGATACGCAGTATTTT
CASREGQGRTDTQYF
>many|TRBV7-2|NA|TRBJ2-2
TGTGCCAGCAGCTTAGCAGGTGTGAACACCGGGGAGCTGTTTTTT
CASSLAGVNTGELFF